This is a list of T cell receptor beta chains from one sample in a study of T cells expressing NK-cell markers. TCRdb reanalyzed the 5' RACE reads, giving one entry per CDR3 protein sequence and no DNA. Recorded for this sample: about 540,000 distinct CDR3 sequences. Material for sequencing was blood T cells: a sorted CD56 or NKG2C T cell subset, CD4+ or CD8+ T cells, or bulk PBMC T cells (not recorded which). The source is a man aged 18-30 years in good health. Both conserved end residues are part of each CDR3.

CASTPDRIFTEAFF	14	TRBV6-5	TRBJ1-1
CASSLSGGGSYNEQFF	16	TRBV12-3/TRBV12-4	TRBJ2-1
CASMGIYEQYF	11	TRBV6-5	TRBJ2-7
CSVDPRVRSYNEQFF	15	TRBV29-1	TRBJ2-1
CASSSLTGTGANVLTF	16	TRBV12-3/TRBV12-4	TRBJ2-6
CASSTLSGTNNEQFF	15	TRBV9	TRBJ2-1
CASSLQGTPGDEQFF	15	TRBV5-1	TRBJ2-1
CASTRTLATNPDYGYTF	17	TRBV21-1	TRBJ1-2
CATSRDRSEVSQDNGYTF	18	TRBV15	TRBJ1-2
CSVNAQGPGTQYF	13	TRBV29-1	TRBJ2-3
CASSQEVRSPRNTIYF	16	TRBV4-2	TRBJ1-3
CASSSGVAGDEQFF	14	TRBV5-1	TRBJ2-1
CASSQVQGGELFF	13	TRBV3-1	TRBJ2-2
CASSPRPAGETQYF	14	TRBV18	TRBJ2-5
CATSPLYRGVSNTGELFF	18	TRBV24-1	TRBJ2-2
CASSLVPSRSSYNEQFF	17	TRBV5-1	TRBJ2-1
CASSVGQGIGQPQHF	15	TRBV19	TRBJ1-5
CASSSGLAGGPLYNEQFF	18	TRBV12-3/TRBV12-4	TRBJ2-1
CASSPGPRTQYF	12	TRBV25-1	TRBJ2-5
CASSPMTGRWDQPQHF	16	TRBV7-2	TRBJ1-5
CASSSRLAGRENEQFF	16	TRBV18	TRBJ2-1
CASSLGSREKLFF	13	TRBV5-5	TRBJ1-4
CASSLSSTSGSTDTQYF	17	TRBV6-4	TRBJ2-3
CASGLVPGGGPGNQPQHF	18	TRBV12-5	TRBJ1-5
CASSLAGRGSPLHF	14	TRBV5-1	TRBJ1-6
CASSQEGRINEKLFF	15	TRBV3-1	TRBJ1-4
CASSQPGLNQETQYF	15	TRBV6-1	TRBJ2-5
CASRTGDNEQFF	12	TRBV11-3	TRBJ2-1
CASSLGPSADTEAFF	15	TRBV18	TRBJ1-1
CASSLDTLAGGYSDTQYF	18	TRBV11-2	TRBJ2-3
CASSLGDTYGYTF	13	TRBV7-2	TRBJ1-2
CASSLYGIASYEQYF	15	TRBV7-8	TRBJ2-7
CASSQVTPQADTQYF	15	TRBV3-1	TRBJ2-3
CASSQDWSGRVDRETQYF	18	TRBV4-1	TRBJ2-5
CASSLVSQPQHF	12	TRBV7-2	TRBJ1-5
CASSFRPVGGAEAFF	15	TRBV7-2	TRBJ1-1
CASSLNVGGEQYF	13	TRBV5-1	TRBJ2-7
CASSQGHEYEKLFF	14	TRBV12-3/TRBV12-4	TRBJ1-4
CASSPDRRNQPQHF	14	TRBV5-1	TRBJ1-5
CASRGGGGTQYF	12	TRBV25-1	TRBJ2-5
CSARDRVASGSSYNEQFF	18	TRBV20-1	TRBJ2-1
CASSYDRGTGNTIYF	15	TRBV12-3/TRBV12-4	TRBJ1-3
CASSFTQTNQPQHF	14	TRBV12-3/TRBV12-4	TRBJ1-5